This T cell receptor (beta chain) was captured in a study of early T cells in non-severe SARS-CoV-2 infection (dated by TCRdb to the early 2020s). Study-wide context: Bulk RNA from unsorted whole blood was used for TCR sequencing, so alpha and beta chains could not be paired.

Set within a cohort of healthcare workers in London, UK, this nested case-control study involved weekly PCR testing of nasopharyngeal swabs along with blood sampling. Between 23 and 31 March 2020, the week of the UK lockdown, healthcare workers were enrolled and then followed up weekly for as long as 16 weeks. This clonotype was found many times. There is no known antigen for this receptor. No base quality values were provided; no much bigger clone lies one nucleotide off. The method was 5' RACE. Data came from a NextSeq 500. Unique molecular identifiers were attached to individual cDNA molecules in the TCR library protocol so that sequencing error and PCR bias could be corrected. TCR alpha and beta chains were both sequenced, and the abundances of alpha and beta sequences in each sample were closely correlated with each other. The study's processing was this. Decombinator V4 was used to annotate TCR sequences for V gene, J gene and CDR3. Expanded TCRs were defined as changing significantly between any two time points under a Poisson model with p below 0.0001. TCR abundances were normalised to the total number of TCRs sequenced in each sample and reported as counts per million. TRAV1-2 paired with TRAJ12, TRAJ20 or TRAJ33 defined MAIT TCRs, while TRAV10 paired with TRAJ18 defined iNKT TCRs. A search of VDJdb, accessed on 1 November 2021, was run for TCRs annotated to CMV, EBV and SARS-CoV-2, with TCRs annotated for multiple antigens excluded. TCRdb's own reprocessing of the public reads used fastp at Q25 and MiXCR and kept productive beta chains. Here each entry gathers all rows of one CDR3 protein and keeps the most common genes and DNA. TCRdb, not the original authors, processed these V and J calls. Across this sample there are under 80,000 distinct CDR3 sequences, with around 13% seen only once. The ten largest clonotypes hold around 5% of the sample.

The paper as a whole reports these results and caveats: VDJdb matching was skewed toward anti-spike CD8 responses, so virus-specific expansions were likely underestimated and private and CD4 specificities were missed.

Spanning cysteine to phenylalanine, the CDR3 consists of 17 amino acids. Just the 51-base CDR3 DNA is kept, in frame starting at base 1. The CDR1 and CDR2 encoded by the germline V gene (reference sequence) are LGHDT and YNNKEL. The V end gives up 4 bases and the J end 2 bases, leaving 6 bases in the junction not matched to a gene. The sample taken for sequencing was whole blood. This TCR came from an adult who was a healthcare worker with PCR-confirmed SARS-CoV-2 infection or an uninfected control (not recorded which). The chain uses TRBV3-1 and TRBJ1-5, with 12 bases in between that match TRBD1. The sequence in DNA is TGTGCCAGCAGCCGTGGGACAGGGGGCGTCGGCAATCAGCCCCAGCATTTT. Its coded protein is CASSRGTGGVGNQPQHF.